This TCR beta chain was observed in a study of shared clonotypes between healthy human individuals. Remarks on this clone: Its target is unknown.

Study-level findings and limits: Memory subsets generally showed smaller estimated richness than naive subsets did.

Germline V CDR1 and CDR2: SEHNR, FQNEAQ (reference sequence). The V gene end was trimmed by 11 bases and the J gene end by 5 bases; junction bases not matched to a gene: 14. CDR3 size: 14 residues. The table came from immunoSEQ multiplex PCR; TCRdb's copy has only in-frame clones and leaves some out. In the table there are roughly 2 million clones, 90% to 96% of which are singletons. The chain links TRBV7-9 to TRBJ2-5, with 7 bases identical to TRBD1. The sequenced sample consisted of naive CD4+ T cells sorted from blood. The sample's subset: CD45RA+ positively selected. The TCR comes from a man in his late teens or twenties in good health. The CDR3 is CAGQMTGLGETQYF. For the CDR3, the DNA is TGTGCCGGTCAGATGACAGGGTTAGGGGAGACCCAGTACTTC.